The rows below give T cell receptor beta chains drawn from one sample of a study of response to subunit inactivated influenza vaccine. TCRdb ran MiXCR on the RT-PCR reads and lists one entry per CDR3 protein. The sample shows more than 700,000 distinct CDR3 sequences, 21% of them seen only once. The starting material was PBMCs from blood, obtained 5 days after vaccination. The receptor set was obtained from a man aged 45-65 years who received an inactivated influenza vaccine. Both conserved end residues are part of each CDR3. D genes are given only for firm matches. Rows give clone size only sometimes, using once, few, many, or a class for an expanded clone.

clone size	J gene	CDR3 length	D gene	V gene	CDR3 protein	CDR3 DNA
NA	TRBJ1-1	15	NA	TRBV12-3/TRBV12-4	CASRDPQGFDTEAFF	TGTGCCAGCAGAGACCCCCAGGGATTCGACACTGAAGCTTTCTTT
many	TRBJ2-7	10	NA	TRBV20-1	CSARLYEQYF	TGCAGTGCTAGGCTCTACGAGCAGTACTTC
few	TRBJ2-1	16	NA	TRBV4-1	CASSQKGGTRGNEQFF	TGCGCCAGCAGCCAGAAGGGTGGGACAAGAGGGAATGAGCAGTTCTTC
NA	TRBJ2-3	9	NA	TRBV20-1	CSAGEGLYF	TGCAGTGCCGGGGAAGGTCTGTATTTT
NA	TRBJ2-1	16	NA	TRBV10-3	CAISESRGRQDNEQFF	TGTGCCATCAGTGAGTCGAGGGGGAGACAGGACAATGAGCAGTTCTTC
few	TRBJ1-1	12	NA	TRBV14	CASSQLNTEAFF	TGTGCCAGCAGCCAATTGAACACTGAAGCTTTCTTT
many	TRBJ2-5	14	NA	TRBV20-1	CSAREGTLQETQYF	TGCAGTGCTAGAGAGGGGACTTTACAAGAGACCCAGTACTTC
NA	TRBJ2-3	16	NA	TRBV20-1	CSARERGGGYTDTQYF	TGCAGTGCTAGAGAGAGGGGAGGGGGCTATACTGATACGCAGTATTTT
NA	TRBJ2-3	15	NA	TRBV5-1	CASSFRARGEDTQYF	TGCGCCAGCAGCTTCCGGGCCCGCGGGGAAGATACGCAGTATTTT
NA	TRBJ2-1	17	TRBD2	TRBV28	CASSKVTSGRTQNEQFF	TGTGCCAGCAGTAAAGTAACTAGCGGGAGGACCCAAAATGAGCAGTTCTTC
NA	TRBJ2-6	20	NA	TRBV15	CATSREVYGGANSGANVLTF	TGTGCCACCAGCAGAGAGGTTTATGGCGGGGCCAACTCTGGGGCCAACGTCCTGACTTTC
few	TRBJ1-4	21	TRBD1	TRBV13	CASSQSIWSDRAEHGNEKLFF	TGTGCCAGCAGCCAATCCATATGGTCGGACAGGGCCGAACACGGTAATGAAAAACTGTTTTTT
many	TRBJ1-5	14	NA	TRBV12-3/TRBV12-4	CASSLRHSNQPQHF	TGTGCCAGCAGCTTAAGACATAGCAATCAGCCCCAGCATTTT
few	TRBJ2-3	15	TRBD2	TRBV27	CASSLIRGGTDTQYF	TGTGCCAGCAGTTTAATACGGGGGGGCACAGATACGCAGTATTTT
many	TRBJ1-5	14	TRBD1	TRBV5-5	CASGEGQGRQPQHF	TGTGCCAGCGGTGAGGGACAGGGCCGTCAGCCCCAGCATTTT